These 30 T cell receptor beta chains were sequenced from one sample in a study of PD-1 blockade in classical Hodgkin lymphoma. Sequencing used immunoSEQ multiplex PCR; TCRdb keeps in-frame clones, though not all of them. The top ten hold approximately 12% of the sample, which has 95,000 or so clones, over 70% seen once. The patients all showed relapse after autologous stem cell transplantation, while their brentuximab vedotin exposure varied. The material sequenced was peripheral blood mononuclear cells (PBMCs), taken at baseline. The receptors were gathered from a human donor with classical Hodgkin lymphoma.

This chain's CDR3 is CASSLRPGTGGTAGNTIYF. CDR3 sequence (DNA): TGCGCCAGCAGCCTACGTCCCGGGACAGGGGGCACGGCTGGAAACACCATATATTTT. The V and J genes are TRBV5-1 and TRBJ1-3; TRBD1 aligns across 12 bases. The CDR3 length is 19 residues. Germline V lookup: CDR1 SGHRS, CDR2 YFSETQ. V shed 4 bases and J 2 bases; nucleotides not matched to a gene: 13.

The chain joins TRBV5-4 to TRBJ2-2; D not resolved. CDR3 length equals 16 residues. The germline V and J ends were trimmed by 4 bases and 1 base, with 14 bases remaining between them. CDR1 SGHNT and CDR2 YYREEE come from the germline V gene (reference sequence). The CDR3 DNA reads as TGTGCCAGCAGCCTAGGACGCCCTTGGAACACCGGGGAGCTGTTTTTT. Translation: CASSLGRPWNTGELFF.

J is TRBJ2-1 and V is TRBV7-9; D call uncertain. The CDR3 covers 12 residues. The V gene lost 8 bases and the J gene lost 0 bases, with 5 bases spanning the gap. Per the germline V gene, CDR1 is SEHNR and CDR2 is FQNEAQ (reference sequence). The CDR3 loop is CASQSSYNEQFF. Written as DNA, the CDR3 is TGTGCCAGCCAGAGCTCCTACAATGAGCAGTTCTTC.

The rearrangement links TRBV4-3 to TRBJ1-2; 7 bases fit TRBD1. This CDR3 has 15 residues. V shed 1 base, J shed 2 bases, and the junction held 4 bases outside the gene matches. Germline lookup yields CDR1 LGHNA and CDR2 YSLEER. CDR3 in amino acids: CASSQGTGVNYGYTF. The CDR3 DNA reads TGCGCCAGCAGCCAAGGTACAGGGGTGAACTATGGCTACACCTTC.

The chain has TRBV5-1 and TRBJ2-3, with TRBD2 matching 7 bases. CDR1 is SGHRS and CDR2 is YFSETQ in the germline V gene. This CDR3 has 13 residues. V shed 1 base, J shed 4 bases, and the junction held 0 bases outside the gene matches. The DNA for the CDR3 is TGCGCCAGCAGCTTGAGCGGGGCAGATACGCAGTATTTT. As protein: CASSLSGADTQYF.

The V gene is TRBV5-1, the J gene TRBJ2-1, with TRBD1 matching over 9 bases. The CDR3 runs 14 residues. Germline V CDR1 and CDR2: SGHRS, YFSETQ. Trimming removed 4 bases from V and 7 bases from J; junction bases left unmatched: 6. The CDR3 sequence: CASSTGQGRNEQFF. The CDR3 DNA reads TGCGCCAGCAGCACCGGACAGGGGCGTAATGAGCAGTTCTTC.

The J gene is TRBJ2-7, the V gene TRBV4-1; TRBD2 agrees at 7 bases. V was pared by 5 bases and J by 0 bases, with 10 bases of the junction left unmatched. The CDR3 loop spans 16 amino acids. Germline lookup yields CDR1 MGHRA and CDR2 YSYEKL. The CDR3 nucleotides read TGCGCCAGCAGCAGCCTGGTAGCGGGCCTCTCCTACGAGCAGTACTTC. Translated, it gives CASSSLVAGLSYEQYF.

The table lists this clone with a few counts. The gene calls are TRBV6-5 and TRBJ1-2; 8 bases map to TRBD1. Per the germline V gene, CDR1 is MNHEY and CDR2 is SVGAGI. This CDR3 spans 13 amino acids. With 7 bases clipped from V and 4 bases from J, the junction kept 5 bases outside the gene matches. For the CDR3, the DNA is TGTGCCAGCAAGGACAGGGCCGGCTATGGCTACACCTTC. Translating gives CASKDRAGYGYTF.

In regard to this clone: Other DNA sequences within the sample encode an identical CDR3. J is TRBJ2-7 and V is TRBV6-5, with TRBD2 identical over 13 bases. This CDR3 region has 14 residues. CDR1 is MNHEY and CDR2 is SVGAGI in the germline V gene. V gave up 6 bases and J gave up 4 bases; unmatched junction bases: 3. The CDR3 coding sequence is TGTGCCAGCAGCAGGACTAGCGGGAGTTACGAGCAGTACTTC. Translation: CASSRTSGSYEQYF.

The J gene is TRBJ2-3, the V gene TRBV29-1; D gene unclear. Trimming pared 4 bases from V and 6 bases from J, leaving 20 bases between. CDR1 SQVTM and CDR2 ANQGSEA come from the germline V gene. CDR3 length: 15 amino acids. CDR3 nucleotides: TGCAGCGTTGGTACAAACTTTGTGTTTAGGGATACGCAGTATTTT. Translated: CSVGTNFVFRDTQYF.

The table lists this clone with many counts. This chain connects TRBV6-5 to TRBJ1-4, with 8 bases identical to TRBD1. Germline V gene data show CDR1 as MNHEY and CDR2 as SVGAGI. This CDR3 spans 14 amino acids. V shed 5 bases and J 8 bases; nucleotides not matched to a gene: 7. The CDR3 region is CASSPDRGYEKLFF. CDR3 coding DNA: TGTGCCAGCAGTCCCGACAGGGGTTACGAAAAACTGTTTTTT.

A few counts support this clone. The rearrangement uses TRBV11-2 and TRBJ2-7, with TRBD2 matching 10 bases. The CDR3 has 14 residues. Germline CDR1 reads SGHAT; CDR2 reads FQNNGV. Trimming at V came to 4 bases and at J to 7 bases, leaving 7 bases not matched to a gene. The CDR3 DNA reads TGTGCCAGCAGCTCCCTAGCGGGAGAGGGGGAGCAGTACTTC. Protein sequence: CASSSLAGEGEQYF.

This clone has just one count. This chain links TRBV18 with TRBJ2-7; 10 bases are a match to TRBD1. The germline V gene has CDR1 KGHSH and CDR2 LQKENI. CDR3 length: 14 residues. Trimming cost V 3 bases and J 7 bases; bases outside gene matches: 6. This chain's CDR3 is CASSPLGQGREQYF. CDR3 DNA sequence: TGTGCCAGCTCACCTCTGGGACAGGGGCGGGAGCAGTACTTC.

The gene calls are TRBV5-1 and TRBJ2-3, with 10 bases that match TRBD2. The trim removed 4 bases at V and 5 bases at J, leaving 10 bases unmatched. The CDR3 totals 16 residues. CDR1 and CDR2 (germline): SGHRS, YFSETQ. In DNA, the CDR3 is TGCGCCAGCAGCCCCCGGACTAGCGGTTTGGTAGATACGCAGTATTTT. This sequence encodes CASSPRTSGLVDTQYF.

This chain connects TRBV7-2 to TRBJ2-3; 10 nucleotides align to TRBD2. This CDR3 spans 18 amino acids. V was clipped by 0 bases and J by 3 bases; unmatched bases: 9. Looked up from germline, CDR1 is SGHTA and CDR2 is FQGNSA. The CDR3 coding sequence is TGTGCCAGCAGCTTAGCCCCCCTAGCGGGAGCTGGGACAGATACGCAGTATTTT. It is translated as CASSLAPLAGAGTDTQYF.

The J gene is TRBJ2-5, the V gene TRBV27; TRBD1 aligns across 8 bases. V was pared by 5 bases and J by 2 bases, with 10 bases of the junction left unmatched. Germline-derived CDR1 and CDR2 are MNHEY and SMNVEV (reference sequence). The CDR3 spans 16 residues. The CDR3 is CASSTWTGSYQETQYF. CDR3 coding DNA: TGTGCCAGCAGTACCTGGACAGGGTCGTATCAAGAGACCCAGTACTTC.

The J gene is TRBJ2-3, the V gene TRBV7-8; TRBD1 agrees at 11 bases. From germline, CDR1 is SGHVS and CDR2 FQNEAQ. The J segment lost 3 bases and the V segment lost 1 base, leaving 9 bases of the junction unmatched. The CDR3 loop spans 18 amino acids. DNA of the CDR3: TGTGCCAGCAGCTTAGTGGGGTGGGGGACAGGGGGGACAGATACGCAGTATTTT. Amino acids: CASSLVGWGTGGTDTQYF. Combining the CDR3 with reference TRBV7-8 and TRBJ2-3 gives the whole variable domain GAGVSQSPRYKVAKRGQDVALRCDPISGHVSLFWYQQALGQGPEFLTYFQNEAQLDKSGLPSDRFFAERPEGSVSTLKIQRTQQEDSAVYLCASSLVGWGTGGTDTQYFGPGTRLTVL.

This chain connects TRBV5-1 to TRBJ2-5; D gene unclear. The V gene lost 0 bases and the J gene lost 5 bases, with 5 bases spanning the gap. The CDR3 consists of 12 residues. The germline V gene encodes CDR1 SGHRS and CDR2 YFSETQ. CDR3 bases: TGCGCCAGCAGCTTGGAGGGTGAGACCCAGTACTTC. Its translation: CASSLEGETQYF. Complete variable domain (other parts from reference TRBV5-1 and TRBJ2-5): KAGVTQTPRYLIKTRGQQVTLSCSPISGHRSVSWYQQTPGQGLQFLFEYFSETQRNKGNFPGRFSGRQFSNSRSEMNVSTLELGDSALYLCASSLEGETQYFGPGTRLLVL.

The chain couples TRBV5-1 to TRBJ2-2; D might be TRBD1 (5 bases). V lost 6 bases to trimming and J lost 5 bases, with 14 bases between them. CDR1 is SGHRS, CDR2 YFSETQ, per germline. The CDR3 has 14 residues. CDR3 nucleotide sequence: TGCGCCAGCAAGATACAGGTCGAGACCGGGGAGCTGTTTTTT. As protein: CASKIQVETGELFF.

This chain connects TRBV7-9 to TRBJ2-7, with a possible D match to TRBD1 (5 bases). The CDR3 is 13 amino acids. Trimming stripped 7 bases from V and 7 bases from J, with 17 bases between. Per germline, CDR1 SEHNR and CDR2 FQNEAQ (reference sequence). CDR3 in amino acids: CASTQDNYEEQYF. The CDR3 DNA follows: TGTGCCAGCACCCAGGACAACTACGAGGAGCAGTACTTC.

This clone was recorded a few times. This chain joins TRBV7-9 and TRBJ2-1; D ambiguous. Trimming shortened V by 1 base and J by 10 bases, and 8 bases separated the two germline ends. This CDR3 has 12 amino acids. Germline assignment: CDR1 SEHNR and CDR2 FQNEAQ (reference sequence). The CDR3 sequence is CASSLVLGEQFF. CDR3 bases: TGTGCCAGCAGCTTAGTCCTGGGAGAGCAGTTCTTC.

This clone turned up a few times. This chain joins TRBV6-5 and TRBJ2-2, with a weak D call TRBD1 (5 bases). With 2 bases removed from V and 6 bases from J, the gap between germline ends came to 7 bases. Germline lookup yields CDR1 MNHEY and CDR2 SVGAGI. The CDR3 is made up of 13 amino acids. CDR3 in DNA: TGTGCCAGCAGTTACGCAGGGTCCGGGGAGCTGTTTTTT. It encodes CASSYAGSGELFF.

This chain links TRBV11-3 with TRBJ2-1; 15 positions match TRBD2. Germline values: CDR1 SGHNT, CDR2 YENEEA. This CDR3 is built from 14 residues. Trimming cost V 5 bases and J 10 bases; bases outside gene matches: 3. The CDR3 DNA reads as TGTGCCAGCAGCAGGACTAGCGGGAGGGCCGAGCAGTTCTTC. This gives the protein CASSRTSGRAEQFF.

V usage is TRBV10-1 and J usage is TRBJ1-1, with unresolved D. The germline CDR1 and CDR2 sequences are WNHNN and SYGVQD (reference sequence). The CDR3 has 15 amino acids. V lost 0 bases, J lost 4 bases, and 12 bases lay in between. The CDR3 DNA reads TGCGCCAGCAGTGAGTCGCCCTGGTCGGGCACTGAAGCTTTCTTT. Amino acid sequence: CASSESPWSGTEAFF.

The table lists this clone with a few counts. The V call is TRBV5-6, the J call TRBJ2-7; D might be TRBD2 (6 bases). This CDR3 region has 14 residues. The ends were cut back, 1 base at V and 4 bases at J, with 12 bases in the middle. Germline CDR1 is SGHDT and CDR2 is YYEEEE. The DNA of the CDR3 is TGTGCCAGCAGCTTGACGGGGGTGGTTTACGAGCAGTACTTC. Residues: CASSLTGVVYEQYF.

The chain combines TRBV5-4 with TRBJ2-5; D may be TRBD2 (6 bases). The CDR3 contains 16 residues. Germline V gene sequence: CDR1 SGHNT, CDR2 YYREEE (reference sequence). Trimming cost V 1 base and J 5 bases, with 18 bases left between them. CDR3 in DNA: TGTGCCAGCAGCTTGCTTGGCGGGGCGCCCGGGGAGACCCAGTACTTC. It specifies CASSLLGGAPGETQYF.

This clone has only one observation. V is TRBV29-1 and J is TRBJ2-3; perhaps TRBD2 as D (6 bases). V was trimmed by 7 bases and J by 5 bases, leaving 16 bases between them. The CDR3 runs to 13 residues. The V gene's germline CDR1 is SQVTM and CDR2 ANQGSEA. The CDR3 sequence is CSATAGGEDTQYF. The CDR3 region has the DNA TGCAGCGCAACAGCGGGTGGAGAAGATACGCAGTATTTT.

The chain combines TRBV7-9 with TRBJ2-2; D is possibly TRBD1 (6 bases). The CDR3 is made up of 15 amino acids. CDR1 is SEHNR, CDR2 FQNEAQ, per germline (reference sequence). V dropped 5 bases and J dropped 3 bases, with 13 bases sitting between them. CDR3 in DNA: TGTGCCAGCAGCCAGGTTACAGGGTACACCGGGGAGCTGTTTTTT. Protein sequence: CASSQVTGYTGELFF.

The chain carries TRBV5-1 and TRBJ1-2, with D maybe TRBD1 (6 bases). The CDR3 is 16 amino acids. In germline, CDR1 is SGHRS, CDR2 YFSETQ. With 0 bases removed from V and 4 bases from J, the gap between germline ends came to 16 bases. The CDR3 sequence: CASSLDTTGGLYGYTF. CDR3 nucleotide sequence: TGCGCCAGCAGCTTGGACACCACCGGGGGCCTCTATGGCTACACCTTC.

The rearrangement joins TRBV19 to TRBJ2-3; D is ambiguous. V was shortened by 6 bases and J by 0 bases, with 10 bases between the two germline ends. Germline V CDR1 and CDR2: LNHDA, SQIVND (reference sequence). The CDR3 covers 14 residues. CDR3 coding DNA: TGTGCCAGTAGCCTTGGGGTTAGCACAGATACGCAGTATTTT. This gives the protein CASSLGVSTDTQYF.